The rows below give T cell receptor beta chains drawn from one sample of a study of regulatory T cells in long-lasting Graves disease. TCRdb reanalysed the multiplex PCR reads using MiXCR and keeps one entry per CDR3 protein. The profile shows 370,000 or so distinct CDR3 sequences, 15% to 20% of them singletons. These same data were also listed under a study on T cells in Graves' hyperthyroidism and ophthalmopathy.

The sample here was peripheral blood mononuclear cells (PBMCs), taken at new diagnosis, from a patient treated with antithyroid drugs. These receptors were taken from a young woman with Graves disease. Each CDR3 is given with its conserved first and last residue. Clone size is not always given. Where it is, it says once, few, many or a class for expanded clones.

V	J	size	CDR3
TRBV27	TRBJ2-1	many	CASSRTGNEQFF
TRBV10-1	TRBJ2-5	NA	CASSDGTGGEETQYF
TRBV20-1	TRBJ2-7	NA	CSARPSRSYEQYF
TRBV9	TRBJ2-1	many	CASSATGTTYSYNEQFF
TRBV6-4	TRBJ2-5	NA	CASNYLDGLAWRETQYF
TRBV4-1	TRBJ2-1	NA	CASSQVVARSPSNEQFF
TRBV20-1	TRBJ1-6	few	CSANRGSSYNSPLHF
TRBV12-3/TRBV12-4	TRBJ2-7	NA	CASSLMVGYEQYF
TRBV28	TRBJ2-1	many	CASRTPDRYNEQFF
TRBV28	TRBJ1-5	few	CASSSYVSGNQPQHF
TRBV6-2/TRBV6-3	TRBJ2-1	many	CASSSRILLAGANEQFF
TRBV5-1	TRBJ1-5	many	CASSLAGRGNQPQHF
TRBV28	TRBJ2-5	many	CASSLGGGKTQYF
TRBV27	TRBJ2-7	many	CASSRDRGFASYEQYF